This TCR beta chain appears in the sequencing data of a study of OX40 agonist ivuxolimab in advanced cancers. Study-wide results and caveats: CD8+ T cells averaged more expanded clones than CD4+. At doses 0.1 to 3.0 mg/kg, CD4+ and CD8+ clones expanded.

This clone was recorded a few times. Its antigen remains unidentified. There are 14 residues in the CDR3. Germline assignment: CDR1 SGDLS and CDR2 YYNGEE. The trim removed 7 bases at V and 4 bases at J, leaving 4 bases unmatched. Libraries were prepared by immunoSEQ multiplex PCR; TCRdb keeps only in-frame clonotypes and omits some of them. The sample has tens of thousands of clones, over 75% seen once. The sample was CD4+ or CD8+ T cells sorted from blood, taken in a trial of the OX40 agonist ivuxolimab. This TCR was recovered from an adult with an advanced solid tumor such as melanoma, head and neck, liver or kidney cancer. The chain has TRBV9 and TRBJ2-3; 12 positions match TRBD2. In nucleotides, the CDR3 is TGTGCCAGCGGGGCTAGCGGGGGGGCAGATACGCAGTATTTT. Encoded protein: CASGASGGADTQYF.